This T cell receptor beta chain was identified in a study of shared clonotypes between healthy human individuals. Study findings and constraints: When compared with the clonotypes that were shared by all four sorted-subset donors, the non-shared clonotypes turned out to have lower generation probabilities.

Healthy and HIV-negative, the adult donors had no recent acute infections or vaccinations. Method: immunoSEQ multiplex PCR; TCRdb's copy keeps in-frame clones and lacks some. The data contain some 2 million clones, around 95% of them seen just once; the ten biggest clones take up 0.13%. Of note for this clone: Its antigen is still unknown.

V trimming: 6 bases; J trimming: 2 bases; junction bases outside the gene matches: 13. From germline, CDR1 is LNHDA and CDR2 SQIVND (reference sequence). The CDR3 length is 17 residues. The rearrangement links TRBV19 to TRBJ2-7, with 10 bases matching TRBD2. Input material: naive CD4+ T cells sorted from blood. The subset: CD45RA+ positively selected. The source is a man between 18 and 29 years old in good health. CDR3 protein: CASSSSELAGRAYEQYF. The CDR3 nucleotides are TGTGCCAGTAGCTCATCAGAACTAGCGGGGCGAGCCTACGAGCAGTACTTC.